A selection of T cell receptor gamma chains follows, all from one sample in a study of gammadelta T cells in human blood. TCRdb called clones from the RT-PCR reads again using CATT. The sample has over a hundred gamma-chain clones; 50% to 60% are singletons. Sequencing was done on a sample of Vgamma9Vdelta2 gamma-delta T cells from infant blood. These receptor sequences come from a human donor. The CDR3 runs from the conserved cysteine through the conserved F or W. Only part of the rows carry a size: once, few, many, or a class if the clone is expanded.

V gene: TRGV10
clone size: large
J gene: TRGJP1
CDR3 DNA: TGTGCTGCGTGGGATACCACTGGTTGGTTCAAGATATTT
CDR3 protein: CAAWDTTGWFKIF

V gene: TRGV10
clone size: .
J gene: TRGJP1
CDR3 DNA: .
CDR3 protein: CTTVLRGSTTGWFKIF

V gene: TRGV9
clone size: hyperexpanded
J gene: TRGJP
CDR3 DNA: TGTGCCTTGTGGGAGCAAGAGTTGGGCAAAAAAATCAAGGTATTT
CDR3 protein: CALWEQELGKKIKVF

V gene: TRGV9
clone size: hyperexpanded
J gene: TRGJP
CDR3 DNA: TGTGCCTTGTGGGAGGTGCAAGAGTTGGGCAAAAAAATCAAGGTATTT
CDR3 protein: CALWEVQELGKKIKVF